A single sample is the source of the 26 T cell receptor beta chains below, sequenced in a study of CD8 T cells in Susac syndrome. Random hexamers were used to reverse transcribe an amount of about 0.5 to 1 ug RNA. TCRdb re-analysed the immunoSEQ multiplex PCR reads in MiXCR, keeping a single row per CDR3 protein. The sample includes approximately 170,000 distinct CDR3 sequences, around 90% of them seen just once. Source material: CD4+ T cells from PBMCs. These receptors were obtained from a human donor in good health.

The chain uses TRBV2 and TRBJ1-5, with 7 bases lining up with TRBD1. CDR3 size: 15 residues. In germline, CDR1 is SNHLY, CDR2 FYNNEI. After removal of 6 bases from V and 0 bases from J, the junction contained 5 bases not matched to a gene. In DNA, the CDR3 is TGTGCCAGCAGGACAGGGAGTAATAGCAATCAGCCCCAGCATTTT. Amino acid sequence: CASRTGSNSNQPQHF.

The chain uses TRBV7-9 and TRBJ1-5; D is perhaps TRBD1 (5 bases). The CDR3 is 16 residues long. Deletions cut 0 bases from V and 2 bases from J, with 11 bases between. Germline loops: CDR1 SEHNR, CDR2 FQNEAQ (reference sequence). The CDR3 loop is CASSLAPGMGNQPQHF. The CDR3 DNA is TGTGCCAGCAGCTTAGCTCCAGGGATGGGCAATCAGCCCCAGCATTTT. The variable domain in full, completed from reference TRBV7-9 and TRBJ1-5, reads DTGVSQNPRHKITKRGQNVTFRCDPISEHNRLYWYRQTLGQGPEFLTYFQNEAQLEKSRLLSDRFSAERPKGSFSTLEIQRTEQGDSAMYLCASSLAPGMGNQPQHFGDGTRLSIL.

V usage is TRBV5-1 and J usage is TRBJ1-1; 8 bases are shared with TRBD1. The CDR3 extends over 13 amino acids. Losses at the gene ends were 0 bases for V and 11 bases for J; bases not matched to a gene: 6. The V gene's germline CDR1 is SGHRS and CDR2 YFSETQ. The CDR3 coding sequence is TGCGCCAGCAGCTTGGAGGGACAGGAGCATGCTTTCTTT. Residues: CASSLEGQEHAFF.

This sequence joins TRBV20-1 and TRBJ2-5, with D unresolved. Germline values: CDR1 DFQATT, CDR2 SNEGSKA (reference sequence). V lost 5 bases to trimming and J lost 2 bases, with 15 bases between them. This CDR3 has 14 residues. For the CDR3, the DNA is TGCAGTGCTCAAACCCCGGCCGGGCAAGAGACCCAGTACTTC. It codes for CSAQTPAGQETQYF.

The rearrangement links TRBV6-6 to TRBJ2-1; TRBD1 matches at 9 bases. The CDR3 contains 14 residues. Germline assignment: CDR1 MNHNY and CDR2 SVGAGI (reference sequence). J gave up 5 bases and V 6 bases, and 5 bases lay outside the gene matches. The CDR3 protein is CASRLDRGDNEQFF. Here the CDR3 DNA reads TGTGCCAGCAGGTTGGACAGGGGTGACAATGAGCAGTTCTTC.

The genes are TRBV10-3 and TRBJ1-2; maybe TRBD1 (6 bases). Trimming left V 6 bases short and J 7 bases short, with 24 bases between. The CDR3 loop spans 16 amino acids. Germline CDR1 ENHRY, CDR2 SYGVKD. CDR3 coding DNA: TGTGCCATCAGCCTGGATGGATCAGGGGATAGAGGTGGCTACACCTTC. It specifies CAISLDGSGDRGGYTF.

The DNA for the CDR3 is TGCAGTGCTAGAGAAGGCGTCTCCTACGAGCAGTACTTC. As protein: CSAREGVSYEQYF. V and J are TRBV20-1 and TRBJ2-7; D ambiguous. The CDR3 totals 13 residues. Germline lookup yields CDR1 DFQATT and CDR2 SNEGSKA (reference sequence). Trimming removed 0 bases from V and 0 bases from J, with 6 bases in between.

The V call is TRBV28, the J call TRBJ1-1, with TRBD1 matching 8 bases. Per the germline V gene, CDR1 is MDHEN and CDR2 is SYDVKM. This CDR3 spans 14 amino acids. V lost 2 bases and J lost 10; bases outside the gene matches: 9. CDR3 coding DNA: TGTGCCAGCAGTTTAGTAGACAGGGGCGGGGGAGCTTTCTTT. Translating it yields CASSLVDRGGGAFF. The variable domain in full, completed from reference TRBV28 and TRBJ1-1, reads DVKVTQSSRYLVKRTGEKVFLECVQDMDHENMFWYRQDPGLGLRLIYFSYDVKMKEKGDIPEGYSVSREKKERFSLILESASTNQTSMYLCASSLVDRGGGAFFGQGTRLTVV.

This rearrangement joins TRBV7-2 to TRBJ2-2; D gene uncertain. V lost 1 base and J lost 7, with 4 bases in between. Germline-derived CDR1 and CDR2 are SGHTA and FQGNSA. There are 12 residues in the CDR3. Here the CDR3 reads CASSLVYGELFF. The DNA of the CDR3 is TGTGCCAGCAGCTTAGTATACGGGGAGCTGTTTTTT.

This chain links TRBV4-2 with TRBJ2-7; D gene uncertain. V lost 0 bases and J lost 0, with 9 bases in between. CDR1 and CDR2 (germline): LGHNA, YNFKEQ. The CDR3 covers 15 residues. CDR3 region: CASSQDWGFSYEQYF. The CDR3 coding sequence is TGTGCCAGCAGCCAAGATTGGGGTTTCTCCTACGAGCAGTACTTC.

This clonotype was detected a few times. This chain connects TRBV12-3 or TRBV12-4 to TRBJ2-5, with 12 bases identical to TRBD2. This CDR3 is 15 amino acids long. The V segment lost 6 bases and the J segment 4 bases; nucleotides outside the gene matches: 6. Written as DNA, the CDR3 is TGTGCCAGCAGCCAAGGACTAGCGGGACTAGAGACCCAGTACTTC. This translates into CASSQGLAGLETQYF.

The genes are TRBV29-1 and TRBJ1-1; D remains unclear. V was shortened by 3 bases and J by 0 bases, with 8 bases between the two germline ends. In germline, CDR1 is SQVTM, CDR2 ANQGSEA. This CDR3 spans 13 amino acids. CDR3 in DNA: TGCAGCGTTGATCTGGGTCTGAACACTGAAGCTTTCTTT. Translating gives CSVDLGLNTEAFF.

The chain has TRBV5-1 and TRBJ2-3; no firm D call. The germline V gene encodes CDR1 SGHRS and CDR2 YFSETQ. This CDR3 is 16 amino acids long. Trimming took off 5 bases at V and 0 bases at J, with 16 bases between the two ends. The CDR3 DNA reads TGCGCCAGCAGTTCTTTTCCCGGGTCTAGCACAGATACGCAGTATTTT. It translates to CASSSFPGSSTDTQYF.

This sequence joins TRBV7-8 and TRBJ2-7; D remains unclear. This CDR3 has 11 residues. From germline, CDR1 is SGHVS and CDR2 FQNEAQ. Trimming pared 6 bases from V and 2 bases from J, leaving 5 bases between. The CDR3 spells CASSGAYEQYF. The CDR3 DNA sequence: TGTGCCAGCAGTGGAGCCTACGAGCAGTACTTC.

The CDR3 sequence: CASRGTSGNYEQYF. For the CDR3, the DNA is TGTGCCAGCAGGGGGACTAGCGGAAACTACGAGCAGTACTTC. The chain links TRBV7-3 to TRBJ2-7, with 11 bases fitting TRBD2. Germline loops: CDR1 SGHTA, CDR2 FQGTGA. Trimming at V came to 6 bases and at J to 3 bases, leaving 4 bases not matched to a gene. This CDR3 has 14 amino acids.

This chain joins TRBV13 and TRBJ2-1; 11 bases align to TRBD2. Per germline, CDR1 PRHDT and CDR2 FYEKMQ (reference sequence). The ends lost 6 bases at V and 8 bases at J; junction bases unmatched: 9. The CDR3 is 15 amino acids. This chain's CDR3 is CASRLAGALMYEQFF. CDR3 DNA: TGTGCCAGCAGACTAGCGGGGGCGCTCATGTATGAGCAGTTCTTC.

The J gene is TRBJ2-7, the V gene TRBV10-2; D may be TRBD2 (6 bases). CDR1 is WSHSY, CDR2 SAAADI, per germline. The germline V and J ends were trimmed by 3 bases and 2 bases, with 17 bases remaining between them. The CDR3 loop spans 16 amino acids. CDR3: CASSDPAGRGAYEQYF. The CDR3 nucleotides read TGCGCCAGCAGTGATCCGGCGGGGCGAGGGGCCTACGAGCAGTACTTC.

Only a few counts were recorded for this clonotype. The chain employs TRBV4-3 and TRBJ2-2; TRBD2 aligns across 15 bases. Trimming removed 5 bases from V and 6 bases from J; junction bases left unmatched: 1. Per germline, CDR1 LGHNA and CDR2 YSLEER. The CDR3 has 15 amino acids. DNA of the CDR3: TGCGCCAGCAGCTGGACTAGCGGGGGGGCCGGGGAGCTGTTTTTT. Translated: CASSWTSGGAGELFF.

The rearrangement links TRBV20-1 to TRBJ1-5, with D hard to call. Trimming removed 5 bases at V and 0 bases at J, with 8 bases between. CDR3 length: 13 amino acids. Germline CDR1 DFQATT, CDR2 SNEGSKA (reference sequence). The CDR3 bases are TGCAGTGCTTTCGCCTATAGCAATCAGCCCCAGCATTTT. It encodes CSAFAYSNQPQHF.

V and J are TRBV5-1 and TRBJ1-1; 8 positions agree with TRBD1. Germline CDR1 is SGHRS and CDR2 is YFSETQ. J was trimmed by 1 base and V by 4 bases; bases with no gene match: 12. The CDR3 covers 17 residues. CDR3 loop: CASSQQGAREGNTEAFF. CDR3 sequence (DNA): TGCGCCAGCAGCCAGCAGGGGGCGCGAGAAGGGAACACTGAAGCTTTCTTT.

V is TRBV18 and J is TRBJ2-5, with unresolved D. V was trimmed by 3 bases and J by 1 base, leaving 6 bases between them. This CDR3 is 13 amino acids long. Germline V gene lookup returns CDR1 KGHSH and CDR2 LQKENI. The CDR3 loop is CASSPMTQETQYF. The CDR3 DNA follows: TGTGCCAGCTCACCTATGACCCAAGAGACCCAGTACTTC.

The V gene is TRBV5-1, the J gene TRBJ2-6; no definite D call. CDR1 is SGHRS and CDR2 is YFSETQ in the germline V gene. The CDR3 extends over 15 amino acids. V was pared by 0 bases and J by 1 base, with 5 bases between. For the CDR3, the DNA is TGCGCCAGCAGCTTGGGGCAATCTGGGGCCAACGTCCTGACTTTC. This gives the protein CASSLGQSGANVLTF.

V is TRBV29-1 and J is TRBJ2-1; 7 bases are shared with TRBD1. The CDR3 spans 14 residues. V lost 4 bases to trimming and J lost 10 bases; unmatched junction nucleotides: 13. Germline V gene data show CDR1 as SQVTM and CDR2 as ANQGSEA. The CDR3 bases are TGCAGCGTTGGGTTCCCCGGGACAGCCCAGGAGCAGTTCTTC. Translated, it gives CSVGFPGTAQEQFF.

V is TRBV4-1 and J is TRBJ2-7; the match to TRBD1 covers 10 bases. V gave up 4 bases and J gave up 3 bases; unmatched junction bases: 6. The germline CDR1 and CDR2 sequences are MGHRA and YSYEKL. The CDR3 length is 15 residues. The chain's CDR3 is CASSPGTGVGYEQYF. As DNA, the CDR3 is TGCGCCAGCAGCCCTGGGACAGGGGTGGGCTACGAGCAGTACTTC.

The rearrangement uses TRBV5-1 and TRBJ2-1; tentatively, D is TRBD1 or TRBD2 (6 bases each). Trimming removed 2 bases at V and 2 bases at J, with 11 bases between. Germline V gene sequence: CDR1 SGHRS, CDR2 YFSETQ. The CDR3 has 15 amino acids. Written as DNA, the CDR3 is TGCGCCAGCAGCTTCAGGGGAGGAGCCTACAATGAGCAGTTCTTC. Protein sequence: CASSFRGGAYNEQFF.

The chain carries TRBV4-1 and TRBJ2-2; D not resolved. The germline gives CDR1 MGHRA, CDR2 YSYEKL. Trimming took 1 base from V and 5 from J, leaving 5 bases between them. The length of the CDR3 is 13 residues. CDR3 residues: CASSQGGTGELFF. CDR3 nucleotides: TGCGCCAGCAGCCAAGGTGGGACCGGGGAGCTGTTTTTT.